Listed below are T cell receptor beta chains from one sample, sequenced in a study of blood T cell repertoires in COVID-19. TCRdb keeps only in-frame clones here, not all; method: immunoSEQ multiplex PCR. Among about 220,000 clones listed, about 84% were seen once. The sample consisted of peripheral blood. Every receptor here comes from a human donor in a cohort sampled during active COVID-19. The CDR3 runs from the conserved cysteine through the conserved F or W. D genes are given only for firm matches. A clone size is listed for some rows: how often the clone was seen (once, few, many), or a class if it is expanded.

TRBV28	TRBJ1-3	.	.	17	CASSLFGPRQHGNTIYF	TGTGCCAGCAGTTTATTCGGTCCCAGGCAACACGGAAACACCATATATTTT
TRBV19	TRBJ1-5	.	.	15	CASSRYGGDNQPQHF	TGTGCCAGTAGTCGGTATGGGGGGGACAATCAGCCCCAGCATTTT
TRBV5-4	TRBJ2-3	TRBD2	.	16	CASSLRLAGVGDTQYF	TGTGCCAGCAGCTTGAGACTAGCGGGGGTTGGGGATACGCAGTATTTT
TRBV20-1	TRBJ2-2	.	.	13	CSASARGTGELFF	TGCAGTGCCAGTGCGCGCGGCACCGGGGAGCTGTTTTTT
TRBV7-9	TRBJ2-1	.	.	16	CASSTALPPPGNEQFF	TGTGCCAGCAGCACAGCTCTCCCACCTCCAGGGAATGAGCAGTTCTTC
TRBV29-1	TRBJ2-1	TRBD2	few	14	CSVEKREGFDEQFF	TGCAGCGTTGAAAAGCGGGAGGGCTTCGATGAGCAGTTCTTC
TRBV24-1	TRBJ2-7	TRBD2	.	21	CATLSQGRAGTSGAVVYEQYF	TGTGCCACCCTATCGCAAGGCAGAGCCGGGACTAGCGGGGCGGTCGTCTACGAGCAGTACTTC
TRBV27	TRBJ1-5	.	.	14	CASSLRYSNQPQHF	TGTGCCAGCAGTTTACGTTATAGCAATCAGCCCCAGCATTTT
TRBV6-1	TRBJ2-1	.	.	15	CASSEVGGRVTEQFF	TGTGCCAGCAGTGAAGTGGGGGGGCGGGTCACTGAGCAGTTCTTC
TRBV6-2/TRBV6-3	TRBJ2-5	.	once	21	CASSYSQGGWRGPITQETQYF	TGTGCCAGCAGTTACTCGCAGGGTGGATGGCGGGGGCCAATTACCCAAGAGACCCAGTACTTC
TRBV7-3	TRBJ1-1	TRBD1	.	14	CASSVGTGSTEAFF	TGTGCCAGCAGCGTCGGGACAGGGAGCACTGAAGCTTTCTTT
TRBV11-2	TRBJ1-3	.	.	14	CASSLEGLGNTIYF	TGTGCCAGCAGCTTAGAGGGACTTGGAAACACCATATATTTT
TRBV19	TRBJ2-7	.	.	14	CASKETGSPYEQYF	TGTGCCAGTAAGGAGACAGGAAGCCCCTACGAGCAGTACTTC
TRBV6-6	TRBJ1-1	.	.	13	CASRQTQATEAFF	TGTGCCAGCAGACAAACTCAGGCCACTGAAGCTTTCTTT
TRBV11-3	TRBJ1-2	TRBD1	.	17	CASSSAPQGTVNYGYTF	TGTGCCAGCAGCTCCGCTCCACAGGGGACCGTTAACTATGGCTACACCTTC
TRBV5-8	TRBJ1-2	TRBD1	.	13	CASSPTGIGGYTF	TGTGCCAGCAGCCCGACAGGGATCGGTGGCTACACCTTC
TRBV11-2	TRBJ1-4	TRBD1	.	15	CASSPNRGRNEKLFF	TGTGCCAGCAGCCCCAACAGGGGGCGAAATGAAAAACTGTTTTTT
TRBV7-9	TRBJ2-3	TRBD2	.	16	CASSPPSGIRADTQYF	TGTGCCAGCAGCCCCCCTAGCGGGATTCGGGCAGATACGCAGTATTTT
TRBV9	TRBJ2-1	TRBD2	once	16	CASSVGLAGLGNEQFF	TGTGCCAGCAGCGTAGGACTAGCGGGCTTAGGCAATGAGCAGTTCTTC
TRBV19	TRBJ2-5	TRBD1	.	14	CASSPAGQGLTQYF	TGTGCCAGTAGTCCCGCGGGACAGGGATTGACCCAGTACTTC
TRBV6-5	TRBJ1-2	TRBD1	once	13	CASSFPGGTGYTF	TGTGCCAGCAGTTTCCCAGGGGGTACAGGCTACACCTTC
TRBV5-4	TRBJ2-2	.	.	16	CASSSGTFANTGELFF	TGTGCCAGCAGCTCCGGGACTTTTGCGAACACCGGGGAGCTGTTTTTT
TRBV6-1	TRBJ1-2	TRBD1	.	17	CASSELGLGTGRSGYTF	TGTGCCAGCAGTGAATTAGGCCTCGGGACAGGGCGAAGTGGCTACACCTTC
TRBV5-1	TRBJ2-7	TRBD1	.	14	CASSLAQTGYEQYF	TGCGCCAGCAGCTTGGCCCAGACAGGGTACGAGCAGTACTTC
TRBV6-5	TRBJ1-2	TRBD1	.	14	CASTSQGGVYGYTF	TGTGCCAGCACCTCACAGGGGGGGGTCTATGGCTACACCTTC
TRBV5-4	TRBJ1-1	.	.	14	CASRLVGPNTEAFF	TGTGCCAGCAGACTTGTTGGGCCGAACACTGAAGCTTTCTTT
TRBV4-2	TRBJ1-1	.	.	17	CASSQGVGGQMNTEAFF	TGTGCCAGCAGCCAAGGGGTTGGCGGGCAGATGAACACTGAAGCTTTCTTT
TRBV6-6	TRBJ2-2	TRBD1	.	16	CASSYPGQGVTGELFF	TGTGCCAGCAGTTACCCGGGACAGGGGGTCACCGGGGAGCTGTTTTTT
TRBV28	TRBJ1-6	TRBD1	.	17	CAAGGAGTGVDNSPLHF	TGTGCCGCGGGGGGGGCCGGGACAGGGGTAGATAATTCACCCCTCCACTTT
TRBV3-1/TRBV3-2	TRBJ2-7	.	.	15	CASSQTRTSSGEQYF	TGTGCCAGCAGCCAAACAAGGACCTCCTCGGGGGAGCAGTACTTC
TRBV6-6	TRBJ2-1	TRBD1	.	16	CASSPQGQGAYNEQFF	TGTGCCAGCAGTCCCCAAGGACAGGGGGCCTACAATGAGCAGTTCTTC
TRBV7-9	TRBJ2-1	.	.	16	CASLAWASASYNEQFF	TGTGCCAGCCTGGCTTGGGCTAGCGCCTCCTACAATGAGCAGTTCTTC
TRBV20-1	TRBJ1-2	.	once	10	CSAPRPGYTF	TGCAGTGCTCCGCGGCCTGGCTACACCTTC
TRBV2	TRBJ2-2	TRBD2	.	15	CASSRTSGLTGELFF	TGTGCCAGCAGTAGGACTAGCGGACTAACCGGGGAGCTGTTTTTT
TRBV29-1	TRBJ1-2	.	.	14	CSVEPQRLNYGYTF	TGCAGCGTTGAACCACAGAGATTAAACTATGGCTACACCTTC
TRBV7-2	TRBJ2-4	TRBD1	.	17	CASSSRDREVSGNIQYF	TGTGCCAGCAGCTCCCGGGACAGGGAAGTAAGTGGAAACATTCAGTACTTC
TRBV11-2	TRBJ1-1	.	few	11	CASSLGAEAFF	TGTGCCAGCAGCTTAGGAGCTGAAGCTTTCTTT
TRBV20-1	TRBJ2-1	TRBD2	.	15	CSASGLAGAVSEQFF	TGCAGTGCTAGTGGTCTAGCGGGAGCGGTTAGTGAGCAGTTCTTC
TRBV11-1	TRBJ2-7	.	.	13	CASSLASMSEQYF	TGTGCCAGCAGCTTAGCGTCTATGTCCGAGCAGTACTTC
TRBV4-2	TRBJ1-6	.	.	15	CASSQEPGAGSPLHF	TGTGCCAGCAGCCAAGAGCCAGGGGCTGGGTCACCCCTCCACTTT
TRBV2	TRBJ2-1	TRBD1	.	15	CASSGEGQGYSEQFF	TGTGCCAGCAGTGGAGAGGGACAGGGGTATTCTGAGCAGTTCTTC
TRBV15	TRBJ1-6	.	.	14	CATSRDTRGSPLHF	TGTGCCACCAGCAGAGATACCCGGGGTTCACCCCTCCACTTT
TRBV6-5	TRBJ1-4	TRBD1	.	15	CASGGQGTPNEKLFF	TGTGCCAGCGGGGGACAGGGGACCCCTAATGAAAAACTGTTTTTT
TRBV7-9	TRBJ2-1	.	.	12	CASSLTVGEQFF	TGTGCCAGCAGCTTAACTGTCGGTGAGCAGTTCTTC